Described below is a single T cell receptor beta chain sequence and its context. Its recognized antigen is unknown. No base-level quality is on record; no much larger clone is a single base apart. From a lookup of the germline V gene, CDR1 and CDR2 are SGHRS and YFSETQ. The CDR3 covers 15 residues, taking in both the cysteine and the phenylalanine. This entry keeps only the CDR3 DNA: 45 bases, framed from base 1. V was cut back by 1 base and J by 5 bases, leaving a gap of 10 bases between them. The library was obtained by the immunoSEQ multiplex PCR assay. A mixture of 60 forward primers for TCR Vbeta segments and 13 reverse primers for TCR Jbeta segments was used in the multiplex PCR. The CDR3 region of rearranged TCR beta genes was amplified from genomic DNA by a multiplex PCR assay. Amplified TCR beta libraries were sequenced as 87-base-pair reads on the Illumina HiSeq System. The study's processing was this. Across the 666 repertoires, a later analysis counted around 80 million unique TCR beta chains, 9.5 million to 12 million of which were shared by at least two donors. Raw reads were error-corrected and collapsed into unique sequences by a nearest-neighbor algorithm in which closely related sequences were merged to remove PCR and sequencing errors. V, D and J gene segments were assigned by aligning CDR3 sequences to IMGT reference sequences. Each retained sequence needed at least a six-nucleotide match to both a V gene segment and a J gene segment. Rearrangements were classified as productive when the CDR3 lacked stop codons and remained in frame with V and J, and all other rearrangements were classified as non-productive. Following IMGT convention, CDR3 was defined as the stretch from the second conserved V-encoded cysteine up to the conserved J-encoded phenylalanine. In an earlier analysis of more than 550 of the donors, sequences lacking an unambiguous match to a single V gene segment were excluded. An earlier analysis of roughly 590 of the donors called V segments functional above 56.7% productive rearrangements and segregating when the between-donor standard deviation exceeded 5%. To diagnose cytomegalovirus status from the catalog of TCR beta chain sequences, a statistical classification framework was built. In a later analysis, V and J genes were assigned by comparing TCR nucleotide sequences against IMGT/GENE-DB human TR gene sequences. In a later analysis, CDR3 sequences and most-parsimonious VDJ recombination scenarios were assigned using the TCRdist pipeline. A later analysis defined each TCR beta chain by its CDR3 amino acid sequence plus V-gene family, and excluded reads lacking a unique V-gene family. In a later analysis, some 600 highly shared, low-generation-probability nucleotide sequences were removed to address suspected cross-contamination and a sequencing artifact. In a later analysis, a clonal expansion index was calculated for each public chain from normalized within-repertoire ranks of inferred template counts. Generation probabilities in a later analysis came from a VDJ recombination model fitted to out-of-frame rearrangements, and those results were checked against IGoR. In a later analysis, TCR-TCR, TCR-HLA and TCR-CMV co-occurrence was scored with hypergeometric tests, and a repertoire-size bias correction was applied to TCR pairs. In a later analysis, false discovery rates were estimated by permuting HLA or CMV assignments 20 times. In a later analysis, co-occurring TCRs were grouped using DBSCAN, with TCRdist sequence similarity added in when clustering inside HLA-allele-positive subsets. For co-occurrence clustering, repertoires with fewer than 30,000 or more than 120,000 public chains were excluded, along with about five repertoires with anomalous nucleotide sharing. In TCRdb, the immuneACCESS table is reduced to in-frame sequences with V and J assigned. These tables do not hold every clone; where another copy was compared, an unresolved V gene accounts for under half, and the others remain unexplained. V and J calls and clone size follow that table, whereas D and trimming were derived from the DNA. This sample lists about 120,000 clones; roughly 75% were detected once. The top ten clonotypes cover more than 1% of the sample.

The cohort was made up of 500 to 850 healthy bone marrow donors. At the time of sampling, all cohort members were nominally healthy, though unrecorded immune exposures were likely present. The donor tested CMV seronegative and was one of the 352 seronegative cohort members. A peripheral blood sample was provided by each donor, and peripheral blood mononuclear cells were used for TCR beta sequencing. Genomic DNA extraction from the blood cell samples was performed with the Qiagen DNeasy Blood Extraction Kit. The data originate from a study of cytomegalovirus exposure and HLA in healthy donors (dated by TCRdb to 2015 to 2018). In terms of the full investigation: According to an earlier analysis of a few hundred of the donors, about 180 million T cells yielded over 90 million unique TCR beta sequences and 276 Gb of sequence data. About 300 gigabases of sequencing data and roughly 90 million unique TCR sequences were included in an early release covering about 700 HLA-typed donors. Of the roughly 400 genotyped donors, 81% fell in the genetic ancestry cluster associated with self-reported Caucasian donors. The study aimed to test whether signatures of past pathogen exposure could be identified by cataloging public T cell receptors. The study used immunosequencing to profile the T cell repertoires of about 670 subjects and linked those repertoires to cytomegalovirus serostatus. Along with the approximately 670-subject first cohort, a separate validation cohort of 120 different subjects was used. The study combined high-throughput TCR immunosequencing, statistical association of individual TCRs with disease status, and machine learning to predict cytomegalovirus infection status. A later analysis re-analyzed previously published TCR beta repertoires from roughly 600 donors and added high-resolution HLA genotyping to study TCR occurrence patterns. The later analysis used no new phenotypic data to find candidate immune exposures, relying instead on TCR beta sequences and their occurrence across donors. An earlier analysis of approximately 640 of the donors applied high-throughput TCR beta sequencing to assess whether each TCR beta V gene segment acted as functional or pseudogenic. Donor age, sex, ethnicity and CMV serostatus were collected together with the repertoire data. Genome-wide SNP genotypes for about three fifths of the 666 donors were used in a later genetic analysis, which treated that subset as a discovery cohort. Every discovery cohort repertoire had been produced on one sequencing platform. HLA typing covered class I and class II loci at four-digit resolution. Typing coverage varied by locus: roughly 629-630 donors for A, B, C, DRB1 and DQB1; approximately 500 for DQA1; nearly 610 for DPA1; around 490 for DPB1. Four to six DR-DQ haplotypes were handled as single units for association and clustering, since linkage in the cohort was strong. Among about 400 genotyped donors of the cohort, an average of around 250,000 unique TCR beta nucleotide sequences was sequenced per donor, of which approximately 18% were non-productive. Findings and caveats that apply to the study as a whole: A further reported finding was that TCR beta sequences accurately predicted the HLA-A and HLA-B alleles for most subjects in the first cohort. In this cohort, only TCR beta chains were sequenced, and detectable features were limited by the absence of alpha or paired-chain data. A cluster of highly shared sequence variants was judged likely to represent a technical artifact of the sequencing pipeline. Because the 87-base-pair reads could not distinguish some IMGT-functional V segments, including TRBV6-2 and TRBV6-3, those segments were excluded. Presence/absence analyses assumed roughly uniform sequencing depth across donors, an assumption that may not hold. In both the original and validation cohorts, the classifier was reported to diagnose cytomegalovirus status with high specificity and sensitivity. CMV serostatus was the only immune exposure information available for the cohort. Strong co-occurrence of HLA alleles, especially DR and DQ, made assigning TCR associations to individual alleles difficult. In a later genetic analysis, a missense DCLRE1C variant was associated with V-gene and J-gene trimming of TCR beta chains, and the association was replicated in an independent cohort. Because counts were too low, about 17 rarely observed V segments, including chromosome 9 orphons, were excluded from the earlier analysis of around 590 of the donors. Most CMV-associated TCR beta chains appeared to be HLA-restricted in a later analysis, and the HLA associations seemed to be driven largely by CMV exposure. According to a later analysis, TCR association rates differed among HLA loci, with DRB1 alleles showing the most associated TCRs and HLA-C alleles showing the fewest. According to a later genetic analysis, donors in an Asian-associated ancestry cluster had fewer N-insertions in productive TCRs than the approximately 650-donor mean. According to a later analysis, parvovirus B19, influenza, CMV and Epstein-Barr virus appeared linked to several top co-occurrence clusters. In an earlier analysis of 500 to 650 of the donors, most TCR beta V segments appeared in productive rearrangements about 87% or about 30% of the time, broadly matching IMGT annotations. In vitro tests confirmed that three of the cytomegalovirus-associated TCR beta chains recognize cytomegalovirus antigens. Because HLA typing was unavailable for some donors at each locus, only the typed subset was used in association tests. Compared with equally common non-associated chains, HLA-associated TCR beta chains in a later analysis were more clonally expanded and had lower generation probabilities. The study gave a list of roughly 150 TCR beta chains associated with cytomegalovirus. The authors suggested that the approach could potentially be extended to other disease states and immunological phenotypes. Specific HLA alleles were associated with roughly 16,000 TCR beta sequences at a false discovery rate of 0.05 in a later analysis. Correlated functional status among segregating V segments might be attributable to linkage disequilibrium, but an unknown experimental factor could not be ruled out. While some public TCRs were present in many individuals, most TCR sequences turned up only very rarely across donors.

This TCR came from a female donor in good health and CMV-seronegative. Rearrangement joined TRBV5-1 to TRBJ1-6, with the D gene call left open. The specimen was PBMCs. The DNA reads as follows: TGCGCCAGCAGCTTGTTGACAACCGATAATTCACCCCTCCACTTT. It encodes CASSLLTTDNSPLHF. Full variable domain (CDR3 extended with the reference TRBV5-1 and TRBJ1-6 proteins): KAGVTQTPRYLIKTRGQQVTLSCSPISGHRSVSWYQQTPGQGLQFLFEYFSETQRNKGNFPGRFSGRQFSNSRSEMNVSTLELGDSALYLCASSLLTTDNSPLHFGNGTRLTVT.